One sample yielded the 16 T cell receptor beta chains listed below, sequenced in a study of cytomegalovirus exposure and HLA in healthy donors (dated by TCRdb to the late 2010s). Libraries were built with the immunoSEQ multiplex PCR assay. For the multiplex PCR, a mixture combining 60 forward primers for TCR Vbeta segments and 13 reverse primers for TCR Jbeta segments was used. In TCRdb, the immuneACCESS table is reduced to in-frame sequences with V and J assigned. These tables do not hold every clone; where another copy was compared, an unresolved V gene accounts for under half, and the others remain unexplained. A total of about 150,000 clones appear in this sample, 84% of them only once. Together, the top ten hold about 2.5% of the sample. Sequencing was carried out using PBMCs. These receptors originate from a boy aged 2 to 9 in good health and CMV-seronegative.

In this sample, this clone turned up a few times. The V call is TRBV7-3, the J call TRBJ1-6; 7 bases match TRBD1. V dropped 3 bases and J dropped 7; count of bases not matched to a gene: 3. The germline CDR1 and CDR2 sequences are SGHTA and FQGTGA. This CDR3 contains 14 residues. CDR3 DNA sequence: TGTGCCAGCAGCTTGACAGGGAAAAATTCACCCCTCCACTTT. It codes for CASSLTGKNSPLHF.

The chain uses TRBV7-6 and TRBJ1-1; D is perhaps TRBD1 (5 bases). Trimming removed 5 bases from V and 0 bases from J, with 13 bases in between. Per the germline V gene, CDR1 is SGHVS and CDR2 is FNYEAQ. The CDR3 is made up of 15 amino acids. CDR3 sequence: CASSPWGRVNTEAFF. In DNA form, the CDR3 reads TGTGCCAGCAGCCCCTGGGGGAGGGTGAACACTGAAGCTTTCTTT.

The V call is TRBV6-6, the J call TRBJ2-2; 7 positions agree with TRBD1. Germline V gives CDR1 MNHNY, CDR2 SVGAGI (reference sequence). Trimming cost V 10 bases and J 5 bases; bases outside gene matches: 7. The length of the CDR3 is 13 residues. CDR3 in DNA: TGTGCCATCGGACAGGACCCGACCGGGGAGCTGTTTTTT. Translating gives CAIGQDPTGELFF.

The rearrangement joins TRBV11-2 to TRBJ1-5; 7 positions agree with TRBD1. The CDR3 totals 13 residues. V dropped 3 bases and J dropped 9; count of bases not matched to a gene: 5. The germline CDR1 and CDR2 sequences are SGHAT and FQNNGV. The CDR3, as DNA: TGTGCCAGCAGCTTGGTCAGACAGGGGCCCCAGCATTTT. Amino acids: CASSLVRQGPQHF.

The J gene is TRBJ1-1, the V gene TRBV6-1, with unresolved D. Germline V CDR1 and CDR2: MNHNS, SASEGT. The CDR3 is 12 residues long. V lost 7 bases, J lost 1 base, and 7 bases lay in between. This chain's CDR3 is CASTPRNTEAFF. CDR3 coding DNA: TGTGCCAGCACCCCCAGGAACACTGAAGCTTTCTTT.

In its sample, this clone was seen once. CDR3 sequence (DNA): TGTGCCAGCAGCTTAGTGAGGGTATACACTGAAGCTTTCTTT. Its translation: CASSLVRVYTEAFF. V is TRBV7-8 and J is TRBJ1-1; no firm D call. V lost 1 base and J lost 3, with 9 bases in between. This CDR3 is built from 14 residues. The germline CDR1 and CDR2 sequences are SGHVS and FQNEAQ.

The rearrangement links TRBV2 to TRBJ1-1; 8 bases map to TRBD1. The CDR3 loop spans 18 amino acids. Germline V gene data show CDR1 as SNHLY and CDR2 as FYNNEI. The trim removed 4 bases at V and 0 bases at J, leaving 13 bases unmatched. CDR3 region: CASSVRTGRSGMNTEAFF. In nucleotides, the CDR3 is TGTGCCAGCAGTGTCCGGACAGGGCGCTCTGGCATGAACACTGAAGCTTTCTTT.

This chain uses TRBV5-4 with TRBJ2-1, with TRBD2 matching over 7 bases. Trimming cost V 4 bases and J 4 bases; bases outside gene matches: 14. Looked up from germline, CDR1 is SGHNT and CDR2 is YYREEE (reference sequence). CDR3 size: 17 residues. The CDR3: CASSPGGGLAPYNEQFF. The CDR3 bases are TGTGCCAGCAGCCCGGGGGGTGGGCTAGCTCCGTACAATGAGCAGTTCTTC.

In this sample, this clone turned up a few times. The chain carries TRBV6-6 and TRBJ1-1, with a tentative D call TRBD1 (5 bases). The CDR3 has 14 residues. Germline V gives CDR1 MNHNY, CDR2 SVGAGI (reference sequence). Deletions cut 2 bases from V and 2 bases from J, with 9 bases between. The CDR3 is CASSYQGINTEAFF. For the CDR3, the DNA is TGTGCCAGCAGTTACCAGGGAATAAACACTGAAGCTTTCTTT.

The chain has TRBV10-3 and TRBJ1-5; TRBD1 might be the D (5 bases). Germline V lookup: CDR1 ENHRY, CDR2 SYGVKD. Trimming left V 3 bases short and J 2 bases short, with 11 bases between. The CDR3 spans 15 residues. The CDR3 nucleotides read TGTGCCATCAGTGATAGGGGCTGGGGCAATCAGCCCCAGCATTTT. Translated, it gives CAISDRGWGNQPQHF.

Relative to its sample, this clone is medium-sized. This rearrangement joins TRBV6-1 to TRBJ1-1, with 12 nucleotides matching TRBD1. Germline V lookup: CDR1 MNHNS, CDR2 SASEGT. This CDR3 has 15 amino acids. The ends lost 1 base at V and 10 bases at J; junction bases unmatched: 7. CDR3 protein: CASSEVGTGGESAFF. The CDR3 DNA reads TGTGCCAGCAGTGAAGTTGGGACAGGGGGCGAGTCAGCTTTCTTT.

This chain links TRBV18 with TRBJ1-2, with 8 positions matching TRBD1. The CDR3 spans 15 residues. CDR1 KGHSH and CDR2 LQKENI come from the germline V gene. V gave up 9 bases and J gave up 7 bases; unmatched junction bases: 16. This CDR3 reads CARGRQGSNDGGYTF. The CDR3 DNA reads TGTGCCAGGGGGCGACAGGGGTCAAACGACGGTGGCTACACCTTC.

Concerning this clone itself: One junction end disagrees with the germline gene, perhaps due to a read error. The genes are TRBV7-9 and TRBJ1-5; 7 nucleotides agree with TRBD1. The CDR3 loop spans 17 amino acids. Germline V gene sequence: CDR1 SEHNR, CDR2 FQNEAQ (reference sequence). The CDR3 reads CSSSLGTAGIGNQPQHF. In DNA form, the CDR3 reads TGTTCCAGCAGCCTAGGGACAGCTGGGATTGGCAATCAGCCCCAGCATTTT.

This clone came up once. V usage is TRBV6-1 and J usage is TRBJ2-1; 8 bases fit TRBD2. There are 15 residues in the CDR3. J lost 7 bases, V lost 4 bases, and 9 bases had no gene match. CDR1 MNHNS and CDR2 SASEGT come from the germline V gene. CDR3 sequence: CASSALAGSGNEQFF. CDR3 DNA: TGTGCCAGCAGTGCTTTAGCGGGATCAGGGAATGAGCAGTTCTTC.

The chain links TRBV29-1 to TRBJ2-1; 12 bases fit TRBD2. Germline assignment: CDR1 SQVTM and CDR2 ANQGSEA. This CDR3 contains 15 residues. The trim removed 1 base at V and 6 bases at J, leaving 4 bases unmatched. This chain's CDR3 is CSVEVGTSGSNEQFF. The CDR3 DNA reads TGCAGCGTTGAAGTTGGGACTAGCGGGTCCAATGAGCAGTTCTTC.

This rearrangement joins TRBV19 to TRBJ1-2; D gene uncertain. V was cut by 10 bases and J by 7 bases, with 25 bases left in between. The CDR3 covers 15 residues. CDR1 is LNHDA, CDR2 SQIVND, per germline (reference sequence). The CDR3 region is CATAVVSRRVRGYTF. Here the CDR3 DNA reads TGTGCCACCGCTGTGGTATCCCGCCGCGTGCGTGGCTACACCTTC.